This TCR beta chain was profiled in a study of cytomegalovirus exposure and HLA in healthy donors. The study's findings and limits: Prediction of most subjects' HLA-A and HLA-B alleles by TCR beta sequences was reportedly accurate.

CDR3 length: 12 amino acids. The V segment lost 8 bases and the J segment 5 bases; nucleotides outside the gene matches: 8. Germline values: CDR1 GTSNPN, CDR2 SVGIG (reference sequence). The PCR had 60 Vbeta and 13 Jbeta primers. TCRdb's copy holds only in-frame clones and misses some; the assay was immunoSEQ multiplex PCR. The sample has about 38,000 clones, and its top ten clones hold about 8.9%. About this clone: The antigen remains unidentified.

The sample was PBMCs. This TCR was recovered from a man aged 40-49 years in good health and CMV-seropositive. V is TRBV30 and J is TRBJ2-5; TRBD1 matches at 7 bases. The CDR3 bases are TGTGCCCATAAAGGGGGCGGTGAGACCCAGTACTTC. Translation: CAHKGGGETQYF.